This entry lists 19 T cell receptor beta chains sequenced from one sample in a study of blood T cell repertoires in COVID-19. Generated by immunoSEQ multiplex PCR, the TCRdb table keeps only in-frame clones and is missing some. Among fewer than 200,000 clones listed, roughly 80% were seen once. Sequencing input: PBMCs or T cells enriched from blood (not recorded which). The receptors come from a woman aged 50 to 65 who had recovered from COVID-19.

This clone was detected many times. This sequence joins TRBV6-4 and TRBJ2-1; 8 bases are a match to TRBD1. Germline-derived CDR1 and CDR2 are MRHNA and SNTAGT. CDR3 length: 14 residues. After removal of 2 bases from V and 8 bases from J, the junction contained 5 bases not matched to a gene. Here the CDR3 DNA reads TGTGCCAGCAGTGACGGACAGGGAAGCGATGAGCAGTTCTTC. Amino acids: CASSDGQGSDEQFF.

CDR3 sequence: CASSFQVGTEAFF. CDR3 bases: TGTGCCAGCAGCTTCCAGGTGGGCACTGAAGCTTTCTTT. This chain uses TRBV7-3 with TRBJ1-1; D is undetermined. CDR3 length: 13 amino acids. The ends were cut back, 3 bases at V and 4 bases at J, with 9 bases in the middle. CDR1 SGHTA and CDR2 FQGTGA come from the germline V gene.

The chain is built from TRBV28 and TRBJ2-1; D unresolved. CDR1 is MDHEN and CDR2 is SYDVKM in the germline V gene. The CDR3 consists of 13 residues. Trimming took off 3 bases at V and 4 bases at J, with 7 bases between the two ends. CDR3 in amino acids: CASSLGRYNEQFF. CDR3 in DNA: TGTGCCAGCAGTTTGGGCCGGTACAATGAGCAGTTCTTC.

J is TRBJ2-1 and V is TRBV7-3; perhaps TRBD1 as D (5 bases). Trimming took 1 base from V and 3 from J, leaving 7 bases between them. This CDR3 comprises 14 residues. Germline V CDR1 and CDR2: SGHTA, FQGTGA. The CDR3, as DNA: TGTGCCAGCAGCTTAAGTACAGGCTACAATGAGCAGTTCTTC. The encoded protein is CASSLSTGYNEQFF.

This CDR3 reads CASAGGTYTTNEKLFF. The DNA of the CDR3 is TGTGCCTCGGCGGGAGGGACCTATACAACTAATGAAAAACTGTTTTTT. This chain uses TRBV28 with TRBJ1-4; the D gene is possibly TRBD1 (5 bases). Trimming cost V 11 bases and J 0 bases, with 19 bases left between them. This CDR3 region has 16 residues. The germline V gene has CDR1 MDHEN and CDR2 SYDVKM. The full variable domain, with the rest looked up from reference TRBV28 and TRBJ1-4, is DVKVTQSSRYLVKRTGEKVFLECVQDMDHENMFWYRQDPGLGLRLIYFSYDVKMKEKGDIPEGYSVSREKKERFSLILESASTNQTSMYLCASAGGTYTTNEKLFFGSGTQLSVL.

J is TRBJ2-1 and V is TRBV6-6, with 9 nucleotides matching TRBD1. CDR1 is MNHNY and CDR2 is SVGAGI in the germline V gene (reference sequence). The CDR3 runs 16 residues. V trimming: 5 bases; J trimming: 1 base; junction bases outside the gene matches: 6. CDR3 DNA sequence: TGTGCCAGCAGTAGTTCGACAGGGGGATCCTACAATGAGCAGTTCTTC. Translating it yields CASSSSTGGSYNEQFF.

This chain links TRBV10-3 with TRBJ1-2; 9 bases agree with TRBD1. J was trimmed by 6 bases and V by 2 bases; bases with no gene match: 1. The germline gives CDR1 ENHRY, CDR2 SYGVKD. This CDR3 has 13 amino acids. CDR3 nucleotides: TGTGCCATCAGTGAGGGGACAGGGAATGGCTACACCTTC. Protein sequence: CAISEGTGNGYTF.

V gene TRBV15 combines with J gene TRBJ2-2; possibly TRBD1 for D (6 bases). The V gene lost 1 base and the J gene lost 6 bases, with 12 bases spanning the gap. The CDR3 is 15 amino acids. Germline V gene sequence: CDR1 LNHNV, CDR2 YYDKDF (reference sequence). CDR3 amino acids: CATSRGGSGAGELFF. The CDR3 region has the DNA TGTGCCACCAGCAGAGGGGGATCAGGGGCCGGGGAGCTGTTTTTT.

The rearrangement uses TRBV5-4 and TRBJ1-3; 9 bases agree with TRBD1. Trimming took 4 bases from V and 2 from J; bases not matched to a gene: 4. This CDR3 is built from 15 residues. CDR1 is SGHNT and CDR2 is YYREEE in the germline V gene (reference sequence). The chain's CDR3 is CASSTDRGAGNTIYF. For the CDR3, the DNA is TGTGCCAGCAGCACGGACAGGGGAGCTGGAAACACCATATATTTT.

In its sample, this clone was seen a few times. The V call is TRBV7-9, the J call TRBJ2-3, with TRBD2 matching over 16 bases. V lost 6 bases, J lost 0 bases, and 3 bases stayed unmatched. This CDR3 has 17 amino acids. Looked up from germline, CDR1 is SEHNR and CDR2 is FQNEAQ (reference sequence). This chain's CDR3 is CASSRGLAGGSTDTQYF. The CDR3 coding sequence is TGTGCCAGCAGTAGGGGACTAGCGGGAGGGAGCACAGATACGCAGTATTTT.

J is TRBJ1-4 and V is TRBV6-6, with D unresolved. The length of the CDR3 is 12 residues. V was clipped by 5 bases and J by 16 bases, with 17 bases between them. Germline assignment: CDR1 MNHNY and CDR2 SVGAGI (reference sequence). CDR3 in DNA: TGTGCCAGCAGTCCTAATCGACACCCTTCGTTTTTT. Translation gives CASSPNRHPSFF.

V usage is TRBV7-6 and J usage is TRBJ2-1, with D perhaps matching TRBD1 (6 bases). Trimming pared 5 bases from V and 2 bases from J, leaving 16 bases between. This CDR3 spans 16 amino acids. Germline V gene data show CDR1 as SGHVS and CDR2 as FNYEAQ. The CDR3 DNA sequence: TGTGCCAGCAGCCCCCGGGACAACCAACCCTACAATGAGCAGTTCTTC. This gives the protein CASSPRDNQPYNEQFF.

V gene TRBV7-2 combines with J gene TRBJ1-5; tentatively, D is TRBD1 (6 bases). This CDR3 is 19 amino acids long. The germline gives CDR1 SGHTA, CDR2 FQGNSA. The V gene lost 5 bases and the J gene lost 0 bases, with 23 bases spanning the gap. The CDR3 bases are TGTGCCAGCAGCCCCCAGGCTGGGGGCTGGGGTTATAGCAATCAGCCCCAGCATTTT. Translating it yields CASSPQAGGWGYSNQPQHF.

The chain has TRBV19 and TRBJ2-1, with 14 bases identical to TRBD2. This CDR3 comprises 20 residues. Germline V gives CDR1 LNHDA, CDR2 SQIVND (reference sequence). V dropped 4 bases and J dropped 1; count of bases not matched to a gene: 12. The CDR3 nucleotides are TGTGCCAGTAGTACTAGCCGGGGGACTAGCGGGAGAGGGTCCTACAATGAGCAGTTCTTC. It is translated as CASSTSRGTSGRGSYNEQFF.

The CDR3 sequence is CASSQEHPNQPQHF. CDR3 nucleotide sequence: TGCGCCAGCAGCCAAGAACATCCTAATCAGCCCCAGCATTTT. The chain employs TRBV4-3 and TRBJ1-5; D gene uncertain. The germline V gene has CDR1 LGHNA and CDR2 YSLEER. V gave up 0 bases and J gave up 4 bases, with 7 bases separating them. The CDR3 runs 14 residues.

The chain uses TRBV5-6 and TRBJ2-2; D is uncertain. The germline V gene has CDR1 SGHDT and CDR2 YYEEEE. Trimming shortened V by 1 base and J by 6 bases, and 7 bases separated the two germline ends. The CDR3 loop spans 13 amino acids. Here the CDR3 DNA reads TGTGCCAGCAGCTTGAATAGTCCCGGGGAGCTGTTTTTT. This sequence encodes CASSLNSPGELFF.

The gene calls are TRBV28 and TRBJ2-5, with no clear D. V shed 6 bases and J shed 7 bases, with 9 bases lying between them. The V gene's germline CDR1 is MDHEN and CDR2 SYDVKM. The CDR3 has 11 residues. The CDR3 is CASSLVRTQYF. CDR3 DNA: TGTGCCAGCAGCTTGGTGAGGACCCAGTACTTC.

Only a few counts were recorded for this clone. Here the CDR3 DNA reads TGCGCCAGCAGCTTGGGCCGCTATAGCAATCAGCCCCAGCATTTT. It specifies CASSLGRYSNQPQHF. J is TRBJ1-5 and V is TRBV5-1; no firm D call. Trimming took 0 bases from V and 0 from J, leaving 7 bases between them. CDR3 length: 15 residues. CDR1 is SGHRS and CDR2 is YFSETQ in the germline V gene.

This chain uses TRBV16 with TRBJ2-5, with TRBD1 matching 7 bases. CDR3 length equals 15 residues. CDR1 and CDR2 from the germline V gene are KGHSY and FQNENV. With 3 bases clipped from V and 3 bases from J, the junction kept 7 bases outside the gene matches. CDR3 bases: TGTGCCAGCAGCCATCGGACAGGCCAAAAAGAGACCCAGTACTTC. Its protein product is CASSHRTGQKETQYF.